This is a list of T cell receptor beta chains from one sample in a study of shared clonotypes between healthy human individuals. The assay was immunoSEQ multiplex PCR, and TCRdb's table has in-frame clones only and misses some. Among around 700,000 clones listed, under 80% were seen once. The sample comprised memory CD4+ T cells sorted from blood. The receptors here all came from a woman aged 25-40 years in good health. Both conserved end residues are part of each CDR3. D genes are given only for firm matches. Where a row states a size, it is once, few, many or the class of an expanded clone; other rows omit it.

v_gene	len	abundance	j_gene	d_gene	CDR3nt	CDR3aa
TRBV19	12	once	TRBJ2-5	NA	TGTGCCAGTAGCCGGATCGGAGAGACCCAGTACTTC	CASSRIGETQYF
TRBV19	12	NA	TRBJ1-1	NA	TGTGCCAGTAGTACGGGGCACACTGAAGCTTTCTTT	CASSTGHTEAFF
TRBV5-1	12	few	TRBJ2-7	NA	TGCGCCAGCAGCCCGGGAAGCTACGAGCAGTACTTC	CASSPGSYEQYF
TRBV7-9	15	NA	TRBJ1-1	NA	TGTGCCAGCAGCTTAGCGGGGGAGATGAACACTGAAGCTTTCTTT	CASSLAGEMNTEAFF
TRBV27	15	NA	TRBJ2-5	NA	TGTGCCAGCAGTTTAAGGCCAGGGGGGCAAGAGACCCAGTACTTC	CASSLRPGGQETQYF
TRBV5-1	14	NA	TRBJ2-5	TRBD2	TGCGCCAGCAGCTTGACTAGCGGCCAAGAGACCCAGTACTTC	CASSLTSGQETQYF
TRBV21-1	15	NA	TRBJ2-2	NA	TGTGCCAGCAGCAAAGAGGGGCGCGGAACCGGGGAGCTGTTTTTT	CASSKEGRGTGELFF
TRBV5-4	14	NA	TRBJ1-3	NA	TGTGCCAGCAGCCCGGATTGGTCTGGAAACACCATATATTTT	CASSPDWSGNTIYF
TRBV28	17	NA	TRBJ2-3	NA	TGTGCCAGCAGTTTAAACACCGGGGCTAGCGGCACAGATACGCAGTATTTT	CASSLNTGASGTDTQYF
TRBV28	13	NA	TRBJ1-6	NA	TGTGCCACATCAAGAGGGATTAATTCACCCCTCCACTTT	CATSRGINSPLHF
TRBV29-1	15	NA	TRBJ2-1	NA	TGCAGCGTTGAAAGAGGGGGGGCCGGCTACAATGAGCAGTTCTTC	CSVERGGAGYNEQFF
TRBV18	14	NA	TRBJ2-7	NA	TGTGCCAGCTCAACGGCCACAACCTACTCCGAGCAGTACTTC	CASSTATTYSEQYF
TRBV15	15	once	TRBJ2-7	TRBD1	TGTGCCACCAGCCCAGGGACAGGGATGAGTCACGAGCAGTACTTC	CATSPGTGMSHEQYF
TRBV19	18	few	TRBJ1-5	NA	TGTGCCAGTAGTACCAGACCAACATGGGGGGCCAGCAATCAGCCCCAGCATTTT	CASSTRPTWGASNQPQHF
TRBV4-1	16	once	TRBJ1-3	TRBD1	TGCGCCAGCAGGGGCTTTACAGGGGCCGCTGGAAACACCATATATTTT	CASRGFTGAAGNTIYF
TRBV29-1	12	few	TRBJ2-5	NA	TGCAGCGTTGATTCGGGCCGCGAGACCCAGTACTTC	CSVDSGRETQYF
TRBV7-2	13	NA	TRBJ2-5	NA	TGTGCCAGCAGCTCATCTAGGGAAGAGACCCAGTACTTC	CASSSSREETQYF
TRBV7-9	13	NA	TRBJ2-3	TRBD1	TGTGCCAGCATGGACAGGGCGTCAGATACGCAGTATTTT	CASMDRASDTQYF
TRBV6-6	11	few	TRBJ1-2	TRBD1	TGTGCCAGCAGTCCAGGGGGCGGCTACACCTTC	CASSPGGGYTF
TRBV4-2	13	NA	TRBJ1-5	NA	TGTGCCAGCAGCCAGAAACAGGGTCAGCCCCAGCATTTT	CASSQKQGQPQHF